The 6 T cell receptor beta chains listed next were all sequenced from one sample in a study of CXCR3-negative and CXCR3-positive naive CD8 T cells. With UMI labels, 5' RACE was used to prepare the TRB cDNA libraries. TCRdb reworked the 5' RACE reads into one entry per CDR3 protein, no DNA. The repertoire table contains over 70,000 distinct CDR3 sequences. Specimen: naive CXCR3- CD8+ T cells from blood. Specified subset: CD45RO-CCR7+CD27+CD95- naive CD8+ T cells lacking CXCR3 (TNR3-). Every receptor here comes from a human donor in good health. Some clones in this sample may be carry-over from other donors' samples.

The J gene is TRBJ1-1, the V gene TRBV7-9; the TCRdb call, TRBD1, lacks DNA for checking. CDR1 is SEHNR, CDR2 FQNEAQ, per germline (reference sequence). The CDR3 sequence is 15 residues long. This chain's CDR3 is CASSSGTDHNTEAFF.

The V call is TRBV7-2, the J call TRBJ2-3; no DNA is available, so the TRBD1 call from TCRdb remains unchecked. The germline gives CDR1 SGHTA, CDR2 FQGNSA. The CDR3 has 16 amino acids. This chain's CDR3 is CASSLGLREPTDTQYF.

The chain combines TRBV20-1 with TRBJ2-1. The CDR3 loop spans 11 amino acids. Germline CDR1 is DFQATT and CDR2 is SNEGSKA (reference sequence). The CDR3 protein is CSARIGHEQFF.

The chain employs TRBV4-3 and TRBJ2-7; absent DNA, TCRdb's TRBD1 call cannot be checked. CDR3 length: 16 residues. Germline CDR1 is LGHNA and CDR2 is YSLEER. CDR3 loop: CASSQDWGQISAEQYF.

The V call is TRBV29-1, the J call TRBJ2-7; TCRdb returns TRBD1, unconfirmable since there is no DNA. The CDR3 length is 13 residues. Germline V gene lookup returns CDR1 SQVTM and CDR2 ANQGSEA. This CDR3 reads CSALGTGSHEQYF.

The rearrangement uses TRBV4-1 and TRBJ2-2. CDR3 size: 11 residues. The V gene's germline CDR1 is MGHRA and CDR2 YSYEKL. This CDR3 is CASSQSGELFF.